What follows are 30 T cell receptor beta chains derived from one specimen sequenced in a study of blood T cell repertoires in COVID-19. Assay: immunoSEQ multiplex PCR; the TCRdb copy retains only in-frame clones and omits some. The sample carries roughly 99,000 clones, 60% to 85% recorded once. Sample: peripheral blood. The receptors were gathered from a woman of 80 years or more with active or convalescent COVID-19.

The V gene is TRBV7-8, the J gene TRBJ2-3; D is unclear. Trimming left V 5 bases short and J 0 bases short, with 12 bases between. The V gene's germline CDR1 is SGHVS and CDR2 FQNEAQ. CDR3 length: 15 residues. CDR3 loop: CASSPFRVSTDTQYF. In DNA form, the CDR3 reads TGTGCCAGCAGCCCCTTCCGGGTAAGCACAGATACGCAGTATTTT.

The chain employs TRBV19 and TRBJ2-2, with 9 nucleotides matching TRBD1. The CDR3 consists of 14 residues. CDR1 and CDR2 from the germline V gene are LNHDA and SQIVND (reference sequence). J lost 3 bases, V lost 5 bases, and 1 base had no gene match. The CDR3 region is CASSRTGDTGELFF. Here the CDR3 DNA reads TGTGCCAGTAGTCGGACAGGGGACACCGGGGAGCTGTTTTTT. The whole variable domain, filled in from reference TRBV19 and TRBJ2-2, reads DGGITQSPKYLFRKEGQNVTLSCEQNLNHDAMYWYRQDPGQGLRLIYYSQIVNDFQKGDIAEGYSVSREKKESFPLTVTSAQKNPTAFYLCASSRTGDTGELFFGEGSRLTVL.

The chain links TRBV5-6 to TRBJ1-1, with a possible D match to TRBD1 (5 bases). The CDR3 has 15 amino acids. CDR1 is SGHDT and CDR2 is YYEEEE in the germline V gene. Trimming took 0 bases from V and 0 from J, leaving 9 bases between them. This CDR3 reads CASSLVAGLNTEAFF. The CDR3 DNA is TGTGCCAGCAGCTTGGTGGCAGGGCTGAACACTGAAGCTTTCTTT.

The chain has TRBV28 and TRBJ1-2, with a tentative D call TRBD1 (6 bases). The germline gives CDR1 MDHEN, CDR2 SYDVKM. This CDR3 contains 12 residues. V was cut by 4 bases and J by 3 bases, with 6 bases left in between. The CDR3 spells CASSSGDYGYTF. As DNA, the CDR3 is TGTGCCAGCAGTTCAGGGGACTATGGCTACACCTTC.

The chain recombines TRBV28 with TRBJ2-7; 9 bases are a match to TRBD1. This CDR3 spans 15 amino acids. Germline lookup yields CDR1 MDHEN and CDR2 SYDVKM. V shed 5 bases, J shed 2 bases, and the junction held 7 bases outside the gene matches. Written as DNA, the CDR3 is TGTGCCAGCAGTGTCCCGGGACAGGGAACCTACGAGCAGTACTTC. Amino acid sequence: CASSVPGQGTYEQYF.

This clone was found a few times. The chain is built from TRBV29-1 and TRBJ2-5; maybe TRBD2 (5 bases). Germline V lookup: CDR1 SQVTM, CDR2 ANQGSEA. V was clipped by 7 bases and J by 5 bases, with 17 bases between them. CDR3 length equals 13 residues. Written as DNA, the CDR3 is TGCAGCGCCACCTTAGTTGCGGGTGAGACCCAGTACTTC. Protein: CSATLVAGETQYF. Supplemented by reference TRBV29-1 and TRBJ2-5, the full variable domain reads SAVISQKPSRDICQRGTSLTIQCQVDSQVTMMFWYRQQPGQSLTLIATANQGSEATYESGFVIDKFPISRPNLTFSTLTVSNMSPEDSSIYLCSATLVAGETQYFGPGTRLLVL.

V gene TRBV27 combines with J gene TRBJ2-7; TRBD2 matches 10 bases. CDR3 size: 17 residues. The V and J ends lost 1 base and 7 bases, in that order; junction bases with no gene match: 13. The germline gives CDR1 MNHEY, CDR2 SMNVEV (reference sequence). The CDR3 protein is CASSLLPAGLALSEQYF. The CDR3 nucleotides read TGTGCCAGCAGTTTATTACCCGCGGGACTAGCGCTCTCTGAGCAGTACTTC.

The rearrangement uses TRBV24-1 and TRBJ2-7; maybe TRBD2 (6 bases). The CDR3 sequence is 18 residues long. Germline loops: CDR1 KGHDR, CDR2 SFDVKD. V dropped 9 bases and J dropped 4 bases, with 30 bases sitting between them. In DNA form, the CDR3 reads TGTGCCACCCCCCGGGGGTCACCGGCTGAGCTAGCAGAATACGAGCAGTACTTC. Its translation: CATPRGSPAELAEYEQYF.

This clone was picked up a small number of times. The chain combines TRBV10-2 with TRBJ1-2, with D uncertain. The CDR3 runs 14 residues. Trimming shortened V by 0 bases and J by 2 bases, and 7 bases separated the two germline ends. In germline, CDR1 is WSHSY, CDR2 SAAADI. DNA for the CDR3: TGCGCCAGCAGTGAGTCATGGCAGAACTATGGCTACACCTTC. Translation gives CASSESWQNYGYTF.

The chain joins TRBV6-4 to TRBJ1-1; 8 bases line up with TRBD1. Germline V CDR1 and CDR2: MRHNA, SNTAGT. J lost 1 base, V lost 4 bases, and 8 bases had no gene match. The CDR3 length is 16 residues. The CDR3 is CASSGQDREENTEAFF. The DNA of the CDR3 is TGTGCCAGCAGTGGGCAGGACAGGGAAGAGAACACTGAAGCTTTCTTT.

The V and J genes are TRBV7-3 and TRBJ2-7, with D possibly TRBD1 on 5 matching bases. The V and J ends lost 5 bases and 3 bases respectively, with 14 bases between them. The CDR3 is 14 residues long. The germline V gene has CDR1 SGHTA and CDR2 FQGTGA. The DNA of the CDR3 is TGTGCCAGCAGCCCAGGCGGACAAAACTACGAGCAGTACTTC. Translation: CASSPGGQNYEQYF.

The CDR3 loop is CAIRYRDTTDTQYF. DNA of the CDR3: TGTGCCATCAGGTACCGGGACACCACAGATACGCAGTATTTT. V usage is TRBV10-3 and J usage is TRBJ2-3, with a weak D call TRBD1 (6 bases). CDR1 and CDR2 from the germline V gene are ENHRY and SYGVKD. The CDR3 runs 14 residues. V gave up 6 bases and J gave up 2 bases, with 12 bases separating them.

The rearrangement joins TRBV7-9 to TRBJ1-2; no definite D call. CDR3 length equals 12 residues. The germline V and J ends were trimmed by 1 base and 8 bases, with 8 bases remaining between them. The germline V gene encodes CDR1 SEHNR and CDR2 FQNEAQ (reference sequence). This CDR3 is CASSLDGWGYTF. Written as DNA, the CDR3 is TGTGCCAGCAGCTTAGACGGTTGGGGCTACACCTTC.

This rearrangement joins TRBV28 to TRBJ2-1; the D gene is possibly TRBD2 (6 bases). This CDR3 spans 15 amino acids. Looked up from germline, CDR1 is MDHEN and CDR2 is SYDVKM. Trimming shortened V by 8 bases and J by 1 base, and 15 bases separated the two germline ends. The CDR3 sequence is CASEIGGVSYNEQFF. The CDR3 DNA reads TGTGCCAGCGAGATCGGGGGAGTTTCCTACAATGAGCAGTTCTTC.

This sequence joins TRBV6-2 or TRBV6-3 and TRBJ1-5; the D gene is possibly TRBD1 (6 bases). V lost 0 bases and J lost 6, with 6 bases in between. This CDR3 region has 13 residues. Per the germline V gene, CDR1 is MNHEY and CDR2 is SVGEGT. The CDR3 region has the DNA TGTGCCAGCAGTTACTCCAGGGGTCAGCCCCAGCATTTT. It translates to CASSYSRGQPQHF.

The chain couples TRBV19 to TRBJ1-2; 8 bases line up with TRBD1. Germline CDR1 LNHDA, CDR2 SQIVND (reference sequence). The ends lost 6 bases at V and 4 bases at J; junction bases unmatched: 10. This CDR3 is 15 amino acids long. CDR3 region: CASRLDRGVSYGYTF. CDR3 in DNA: TGTGCCAGTAGGCTCGACAGGGGAGTGAGCTATGGCTACACCTTC.

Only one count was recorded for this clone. CDR3 coding DNA: TGCGCCAGCAGCCAAGATGTTGGGAGGGCCGAGACCGGGGAGCTGTTTTTT. Protein sequence: CASSQDVGRAETGELFF. The chain has TRBV4-1 and TRBJ2-2; 7 nucleotides line up with TRBD2. Germline V gene data show CDR1 as MGHRA and CDR2 as YSYEKL. The V gene end was trimmed by 0 bases and the J gene end by 5 bases; junction bases not matched to a gene: 9. This CDR3 is built from 17 residues.

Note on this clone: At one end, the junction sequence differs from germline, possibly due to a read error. CDR3 nucleotide sequence: TGTGCCAGCAGCACGACTAGCGGGTACAATGAGCAGTTCTTC. Translating it yields CASSTTSGYNEQFF. The chain joins TRBV5-1 to TRBJ2-1; 10 bases are shared with TRBD2. The germline gives CDR1 SGHRS, CDR2 YFSETQ. The CDR3 loop spans 14 amino acids.

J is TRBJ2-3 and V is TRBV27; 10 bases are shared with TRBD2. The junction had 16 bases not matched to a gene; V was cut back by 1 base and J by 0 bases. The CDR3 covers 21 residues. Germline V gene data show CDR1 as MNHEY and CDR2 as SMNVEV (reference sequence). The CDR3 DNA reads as TGTGCCAGCAGTTTATTAGGTCTAGCGGGAGCGAGACATGCTAGCACAGATACGCAGTATTTT. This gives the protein CASSLLGLAGARHASTDTQYF.

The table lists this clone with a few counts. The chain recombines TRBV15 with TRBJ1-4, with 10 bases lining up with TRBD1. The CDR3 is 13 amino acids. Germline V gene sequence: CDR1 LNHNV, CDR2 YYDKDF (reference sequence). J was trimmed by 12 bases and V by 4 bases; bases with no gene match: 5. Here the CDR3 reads CATSIQTGGELFF. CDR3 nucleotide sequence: TGTGCCACCAGCATCCAGACAGGGGGCGAACTGTTTTTT.

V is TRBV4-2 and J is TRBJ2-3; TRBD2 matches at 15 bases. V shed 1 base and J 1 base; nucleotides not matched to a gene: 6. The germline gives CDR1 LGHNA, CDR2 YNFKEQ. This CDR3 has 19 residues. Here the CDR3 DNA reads TGTGCCAGCAGCCAAGGGATCGGACTAGCGGGAGGGCGCACAGATACGCAGTATTTT. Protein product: CASSQGIGLAGGRTDTQYF.

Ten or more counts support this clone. The CDR3 here is CASSPPGGSPLHF. The CDR3 DNA reads TGTGCCAGCTCACCCCCGGGGGGTTCACCCCTCCACTTT. The chain is built from TRBV18 and TRBJ1-6; a weak D match, TRBD1 (5 bases). CDR3 size: 13 residues. Germline loops: CDR1 KGHSH, CDR2 LQKENI. Deletions cut 3 bases from V and 9 bases from J, with 9 bases between.

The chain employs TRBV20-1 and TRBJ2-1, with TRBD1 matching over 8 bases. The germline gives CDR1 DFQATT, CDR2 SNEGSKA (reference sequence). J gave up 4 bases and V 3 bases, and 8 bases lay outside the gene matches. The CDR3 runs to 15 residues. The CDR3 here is CSASDRGKAYNEQFF. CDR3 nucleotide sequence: TGCAGTGCTAGTGACAGGGGAAAAGCTTACAATGAGCAGTTCTTC.

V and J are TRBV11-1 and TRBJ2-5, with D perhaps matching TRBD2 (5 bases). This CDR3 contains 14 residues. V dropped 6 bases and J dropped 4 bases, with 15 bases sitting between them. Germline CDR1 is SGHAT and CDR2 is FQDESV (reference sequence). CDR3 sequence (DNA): TGTGCCAGCAGATACTTGGGGAGCGGAGAGACCCAGTACTTC. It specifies CASRYLGSGETQYF.

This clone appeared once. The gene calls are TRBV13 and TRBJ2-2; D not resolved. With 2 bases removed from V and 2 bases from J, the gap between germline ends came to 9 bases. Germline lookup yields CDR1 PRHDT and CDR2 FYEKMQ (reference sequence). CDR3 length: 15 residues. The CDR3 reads CASSLSVHNTGELFF. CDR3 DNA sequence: TGTGCCAGCAGCTTATCAGTCCACAACACCGGGGAGCTGTTTTTT.

CDR3 in amino acids: CASSLAGTSKLFF. DNA of the CDR3: TGTGCCAGCAGTTTAGCCGGGACATCGAAACTGTTTTTT. The chain joins TRBV27 to TRBJ1-4; D perhaps matches TRBD1 (6 bases). V was shortened by 2 bases and J by 11 bases, with 12 bases between the two germline ends. CDR1 MNHEY and CDR2 SMNVEV come from the germline V gene (reference sequence). The CDR3 length is 13 residues.

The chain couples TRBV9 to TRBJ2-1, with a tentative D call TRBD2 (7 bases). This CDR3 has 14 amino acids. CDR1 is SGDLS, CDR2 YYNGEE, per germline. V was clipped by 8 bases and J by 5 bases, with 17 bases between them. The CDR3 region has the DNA TGTGCCAGGTGGGGGCTAGCGGTCCACAATGAGCAGTTCTTC. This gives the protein CARWGLAVHNEQFF.

The CDR3 spells CASSLGHNTEAFF. In nucleotides, the CDR3 is TGTGCCAGCAGCTTGGGACACAACACTGAAGCTTTCTTT. The gene calls are TRBV11-3 and TRBJ1-1; weak D call: TRBD1 (6 bases). The CDR3 loop spans 13 amino acids. CDR1 SGHNT and CDR2 YENEEA come from the germline V gene. The V end lost 3 bases, the J end lost 2 bases, and 7 bases lay between the germline ends. The full variable domain, in which reference TRBV11-3 and TRBJ1-1 provide the parts outside the CDR3, is EAGVVQSPRYKIIEKKQPVAFWCNPISGHNTLYWYLQNLGQGPELLIRYENEEAVDDSQLPKDRFSAERLKGVDSTLKIQPAELGDSAVYLCASSLGHNTEAFFGQGTRLTVV.

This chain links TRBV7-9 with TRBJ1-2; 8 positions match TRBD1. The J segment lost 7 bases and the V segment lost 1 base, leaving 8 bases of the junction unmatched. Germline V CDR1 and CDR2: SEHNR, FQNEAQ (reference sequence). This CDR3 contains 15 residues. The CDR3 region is CASSLGSRQGFGYTF. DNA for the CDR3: TGTGCCAGCAGCTTAGGTTCCAGACAGGGGTTTGGCTACACCTTC.

CDR3 in amino acids: CASTKDMGTGELFF. Here the CDR3 DNA reads TGTGCCAGCACTAAGGACATGGGGACCGGGGAGCTGTTTTTT. The chain links TRBV2 to TRBJ2-2, with D maybe TRBD1 (5 bases). Deletions cut 7 bases from V and 5 bases from J, with 14 bases between. The CDR3 loop spans 14 amino acids. Germline V CDR1 and CDR2: SNHLY, FYNNEI.